A selection of T cell receptor beta chains follows, all from one sample in a study of T cell responses to AZD1222 COVID-19 vaccine. Assay used: immunoSEQ multiplex PCR; TCRdb lists only in-frame clones, some missing. This sample has roughly 70,000 clones, with about 88% found just once. The sequenced sample was peripheral blood, obtained 28 days after the second AZD1222 dose. Receptors originate from an adult who received the AZD1222 COVID-19 vaccine. Both conserved end residues are part of each CDR3. Fields, in order: J gene, clone size, V gene, D gene, CDR3 DNA, CDR3 protein. A D gene is named only where the DNA matches it firmly. A clone size is listed for some rows: how often the clone was seen (once, few, many), or a class if it is expanded.

>TRBJ2-1|-|TRBV19|-
TGTGCCAGTAGTGCACGCCTGGGATCCTACAATGAGCAGTTCTTC
CASSARLGSYNEQFF
>TRBJ2-2|-|TRBV15|-
TGTGCCACCAGCAGTGGGACTGTTTACACCGGGGAGCTGTTTTTT
CATSSGTVYTGELFF
>TRBJ2-7|-|TRBV6-4|TRBD2
TGTGCCAGCGCGGGGACTAGCGGGGTTGGCGAGCAGTACTTC
CASAGTSGVGEQYF
>TRBJ2-4|-|TRBV2|TRBD1
TGTGCCAGCAGCCCCGACAGGGTCGTCCAGTACTTC
CASSPDRVVQYF
>TRBJ1-5|-|TRBV27|TRBD1
TGTGCCAGCAGCCCCCAAAGGACAGGGGCGACTCAGCCCCAGCATTTT
CASSPQRTGATQPQHF
>TRBJ2-7|once|TRBV19|TRBD1
TGTGCCAGTAGTCACAGGGGGCGGTTGGTAGAGCAGTACTTC
CASSHRGRLVEQYF
>TRBJ2-5|-|TRBV18|-
TGTGCCAGCTCACCAGTGGCCTACGGGACCCAGTACTTC
CASSPVAYGTQYF
>TRBJ1-6|-|TRBV3-1/TRBV3-2|-
TGTGCCAGCAGCCAAGGAGGGGCCTATAATTCACCCCTCCACTTT
CASSQGGAYNSPLHF
>TRBJ2-1|-|TRBV7-2|TRBD1
TGTGCCAGCAGCCCCCGGACAGGTGGGGATGAGCAGTTCTTC
CASSPRTGGDEQFF
>TRBJ1-3|-|TRBV5-1|-
TGCGCCAGCAGCTTGGGAGGGATTGGAAACACCATATATTTT
CASSLGGIGNTIYF
>TRBJ2-1|few|TRBV7-3|-
TGTGCCAGCCGCCAGGGGCCGGGGGAGCAGTTCTTC
CASRQGPGEQFF
>TRBJ1-6|-|TRBV9|-
TGTGCCAGCAGCGTAGGTTTACAGGATTCACCCCTCCACTTT
CASSVGLQDSPLHF
>TRBJ2-3|-|TRBV5-3|TRBD1
TGTGCCAGAAGCTCCCGGGACAGGGGAGCCACAGATACGCAGTATTTT
CARSSRDRGATDTQYF
>TRBJ1-3|-|TRBV5-6|-
TGTGCCAGCAGCCCGGACAGTTCCCGTCGAACCATATATTTT
CASSPDSSRRTIYF
>TRBJ1-3|-|TRBV6-5|-
TGTGCCAGCAGTCCTCGTCGGTCTGGAAACACCATATATTTT
CASSPRRSGNTIYF
>TRBJ2-2|once|TRBV5-5|TRBD1
TGTGCCAGCAGCCAGGACAGGGGGCAGGGCGGGGAGCTGTTTTTT
CASSQDRGQGGELFF
>TRBJ1-3|-|TRBV19|-
TGTGCCAGTACCGGGGGACGCTCTGGAAACACCATATATTTT
CASTGGRSGNTIYF
>TRBJ1-3|once|TRBV5-5|TRBD1
TGTGCCAGCAGCCAGACAGGGTCAGGAAACACCATATATTTT
CASSQTGSGNTIYF
>TRBJ1-5|-|TRBV5-8|-
TGTGCCAGCAGCTTCGCCACGGGAAGGCCCCAGCATTTT
CASSFATGRPQHF
>TRBJ2-1|-|TRBV6-2/TRBV6-3|-
TGTGCCAGCAGTGGTTTAGACAATGAGCAGTTCTTC
CASSGLDNEQFF
>TRBJ1-2|-|TRBV12-3/TRBV12-4|TRBD1
TGTGCCAGCAGGCAGGGGGCCCATGGCTACACCTTC
CASRQGAHGYTF
>TRBJ1-4|once|TRBV28|TRBD1
TGTGCCAGCAGTCTAGGACAGGGCGCTAATGAAAAACTGTTTTTT
CASSLGQGANEKLFF
>TRBJ2-3|-|TRBV5-1|TRBD2
TGCGCCAGCAGCTCGGGACTAGCGGGAGGTCACACTAGCACAGATACGCAGTATTTT
CASSSGLAGGHTSTDTQYF
>TRBJ1-2|-|TRBV19|-
TGTGCCAGTGGTCGGGGACCCTATGGCTACACCTTC
CASGRGPYGYTF
>TRBJ1-5|-|TRBV2|-
TGTGCCAGCAGTCCCGGACAGTTCAATCAGCCCCAGCATTTT
CASSPGQFNQPQHF
>TRBJ2-3|-|TRBV7-3|TRBD2
TGTGCCAGCAGCCCATCGGGGGGGGTGGATACGCAGTATTTT
CASSPSGGVDTQYF
>TRBJ2-1|-|TRBV5-6|TRBD2
TGTGCCAGCAGCTTCCCTGGGGGGGTGGCCTACAATGAGCAGTTCTTC
CASSFPGGVAYNEQFF
>TRBJ1-1|once|TRBV3-1/TRBV3-2|-
TGTGCCAGCAGCCAAGATGGGGGACCCCTGCAAGCTTTCTTT
CASSQDGGPLQAFF
>TRBJ2-2|-|TRBV5-4|-
TGTGCCAGCAGCCCACCTACCCAACGGGCCGGGGAGCTGTTTTTT
CASSPPTQRAGELFF